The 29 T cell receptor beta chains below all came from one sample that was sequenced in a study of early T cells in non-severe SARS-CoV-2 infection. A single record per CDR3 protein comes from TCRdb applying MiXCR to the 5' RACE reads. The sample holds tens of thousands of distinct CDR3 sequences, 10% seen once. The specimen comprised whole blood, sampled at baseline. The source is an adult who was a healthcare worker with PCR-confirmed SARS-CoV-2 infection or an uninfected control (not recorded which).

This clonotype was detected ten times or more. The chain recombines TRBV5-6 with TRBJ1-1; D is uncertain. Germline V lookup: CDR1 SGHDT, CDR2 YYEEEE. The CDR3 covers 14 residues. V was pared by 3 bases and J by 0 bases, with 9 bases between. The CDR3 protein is CASSYGPMNTEAFF. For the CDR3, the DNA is TGTGCCAGCAGCTACGGACCGATGAACACTGAAGCTTTCTTT.

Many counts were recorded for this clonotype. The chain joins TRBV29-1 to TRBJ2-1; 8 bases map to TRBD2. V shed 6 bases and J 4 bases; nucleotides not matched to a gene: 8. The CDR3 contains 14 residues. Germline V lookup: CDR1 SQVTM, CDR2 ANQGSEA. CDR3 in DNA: TGCAGCGTGGGGGATAGCGGGGTTTACAATGAGCAGTTCTTC. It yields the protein CSVGDSGVYNEQFF.

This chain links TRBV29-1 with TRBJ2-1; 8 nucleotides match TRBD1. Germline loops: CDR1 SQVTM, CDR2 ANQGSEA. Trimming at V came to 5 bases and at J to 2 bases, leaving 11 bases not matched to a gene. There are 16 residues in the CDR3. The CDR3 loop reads CSVKKTGGATYNEQFF. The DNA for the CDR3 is TGCAGCGTTAAAAAAACAGGGGGTGCTACCTACAATGAGCAGTTCTTC.

The CDR3 loop reads CASGPGTGGTGELFF. The CDR3 DNA follows: TGTGCTAGTGGTCCCGGGACAGGGGGCACCGGGGAGCTGTTTTTT. V and J are TRBV12-5 and TRBJ2-2, with 11 positions matching TRBD1. The germline gives CDR1 LGHNT, CDR2 FRNRAP. The CDR3 has 15 residues. Trimming took 5 bases from V and 4 from J; bases not matched to a gene: 3.

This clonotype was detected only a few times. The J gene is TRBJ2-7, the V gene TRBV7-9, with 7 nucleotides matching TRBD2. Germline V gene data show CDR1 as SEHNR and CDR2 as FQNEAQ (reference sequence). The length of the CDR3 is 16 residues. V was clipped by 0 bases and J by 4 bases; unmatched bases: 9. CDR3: CASSLAGGGSQYEQYF. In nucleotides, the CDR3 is TGTGCCAGCAGCTTAGCTGGCGGGGGTAGCCAATACGAGCAGTACTTC.

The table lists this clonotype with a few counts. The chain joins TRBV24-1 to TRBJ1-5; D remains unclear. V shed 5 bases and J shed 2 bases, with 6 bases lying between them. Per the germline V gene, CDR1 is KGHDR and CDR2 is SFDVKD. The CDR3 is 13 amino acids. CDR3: CATSAGGNQPQHF. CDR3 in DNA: TGTGCCACCAGTGCGGGCGGCAATCAGCCCCAGCATTTT.

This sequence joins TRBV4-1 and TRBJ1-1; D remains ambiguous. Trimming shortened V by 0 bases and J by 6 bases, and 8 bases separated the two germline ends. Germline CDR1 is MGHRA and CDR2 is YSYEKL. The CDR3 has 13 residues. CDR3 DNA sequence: TGCGCCAGCAGCCAAGATAGAACCCCTGAAGCTTTCTTT. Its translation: CASSQDRTPEAFF.

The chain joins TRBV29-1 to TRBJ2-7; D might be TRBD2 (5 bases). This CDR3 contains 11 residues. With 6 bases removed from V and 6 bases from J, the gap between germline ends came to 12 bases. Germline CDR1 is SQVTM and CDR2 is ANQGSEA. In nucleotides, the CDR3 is TGCAGCGTGAAGGGTGGAGGCGAGCAGTACTTC. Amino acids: CSVKGGGEQYF.

The CDR3: CASSEWLSTDTQYF. CDR3 coding DNA: TGTGCCAGCAGTGAGTGGCTTTCCACAGATACGCAGTATTTT. The rearrangement joins TRBV6-1 to TRBJ2-3; D not resolved. V was shortened by 3 bases and J by 2 bases, with 9 bases between the two germline ends. From germline, CDR1 is MNHNS and CDR2 SASEGT. This CDR3 contains 14 residues.

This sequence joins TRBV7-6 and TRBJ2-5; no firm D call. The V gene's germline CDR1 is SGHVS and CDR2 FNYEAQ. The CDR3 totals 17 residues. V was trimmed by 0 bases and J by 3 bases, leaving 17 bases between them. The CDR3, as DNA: TGTGCCAGCAGCTTAGCTCTCCCCGCATATGGGGAAGAGACCCAGTACTTC. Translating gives CASSLALPAYGEETQYF. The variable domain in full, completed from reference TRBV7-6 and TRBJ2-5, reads GAGVSQSPRYKVTKRGQDVALRCDPISGHVSLYWYRQALGQGPEFLTYFNYEAQQDKSGLPNDRFSAERPEGSISTLTIQRTEQRDSAMYRCASSLALPAYGEETQYFGPGTRLLVL.

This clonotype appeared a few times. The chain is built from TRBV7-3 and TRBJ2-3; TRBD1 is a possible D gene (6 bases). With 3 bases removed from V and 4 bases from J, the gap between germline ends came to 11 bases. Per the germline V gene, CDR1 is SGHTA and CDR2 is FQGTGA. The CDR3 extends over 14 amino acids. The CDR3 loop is CASSLRQAADTQYF. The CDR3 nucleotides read TGTGCCAGCAGCTTGAGACAGGCCGCAGATACGCAGTATTTT.

The CDR3 DNA sequence: TGTGCCAGCAGACAAGGTACAGCGCCGTCTGGCACTGAAGCTTTCTTT. Translating it yields CASRQGTAPSGTEAFF. This chain links TRBV11-2 with TRBJ1-1; D is unclear. The CDR3 sequence is 16 residues long. Germline loops: CDR1 SGHAT, CDR2 FQNNGV. Deletions cut 6 bases from V and 4 bases from J, with 21 bases between.

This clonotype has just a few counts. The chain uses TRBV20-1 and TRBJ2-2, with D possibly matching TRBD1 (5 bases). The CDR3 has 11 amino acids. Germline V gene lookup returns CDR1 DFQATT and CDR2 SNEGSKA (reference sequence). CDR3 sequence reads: CGASNTGELFF. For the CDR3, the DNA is TGCGGGGCTTCGAACACCGGGGAGCTGTTTTTT.

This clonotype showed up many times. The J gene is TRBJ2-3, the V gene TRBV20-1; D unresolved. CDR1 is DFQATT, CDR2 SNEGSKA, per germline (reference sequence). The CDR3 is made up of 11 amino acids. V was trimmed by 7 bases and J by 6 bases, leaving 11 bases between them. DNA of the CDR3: TGCAGTGGGGCGTGGATCGATACGCAGTATTTT. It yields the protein CSGAWIDTQYF.

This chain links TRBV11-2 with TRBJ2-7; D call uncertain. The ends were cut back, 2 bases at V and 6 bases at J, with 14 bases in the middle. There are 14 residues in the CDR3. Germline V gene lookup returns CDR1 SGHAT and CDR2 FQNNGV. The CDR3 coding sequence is TGTGCCAGCAGCTTATACACCGTCGCTGGCGAGCAGTACTTC. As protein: CASSLYTVAGEQYF.

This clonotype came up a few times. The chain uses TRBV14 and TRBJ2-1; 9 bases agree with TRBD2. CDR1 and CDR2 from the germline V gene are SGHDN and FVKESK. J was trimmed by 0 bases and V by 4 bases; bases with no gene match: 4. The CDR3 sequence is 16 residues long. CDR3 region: CASSRPGLASYNEQFF. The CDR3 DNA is TGTGCCAGCAGCCGACCGGGACTAGCCTCCTACAATGAGCAGTTCTTC.

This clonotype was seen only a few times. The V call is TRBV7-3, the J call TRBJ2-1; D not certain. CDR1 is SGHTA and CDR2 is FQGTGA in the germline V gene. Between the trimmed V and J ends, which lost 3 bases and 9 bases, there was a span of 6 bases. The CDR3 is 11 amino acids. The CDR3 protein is CASSLGFEQFF. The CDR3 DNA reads TGTGCCAGCAGCTTGGGCTTTGAGCAGTTCTTC.

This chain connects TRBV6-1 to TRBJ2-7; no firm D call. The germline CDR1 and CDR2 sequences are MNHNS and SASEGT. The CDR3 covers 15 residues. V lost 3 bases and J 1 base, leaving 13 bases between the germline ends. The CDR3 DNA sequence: TGTGCCAGCAGTGACGGTGTGGCGGTTTCCTACGAGCAGTACTTC. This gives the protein CASSDGVAVSYEQYF.

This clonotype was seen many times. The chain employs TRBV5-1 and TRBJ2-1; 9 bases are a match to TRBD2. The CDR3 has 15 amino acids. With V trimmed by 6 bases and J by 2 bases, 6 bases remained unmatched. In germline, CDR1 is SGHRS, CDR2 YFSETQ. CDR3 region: CASTFSGGPYNEQFF. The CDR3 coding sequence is TGCGCCAGCACATTTAGCGGGGGTCCCTACAATGAGCAGTTCTTC.

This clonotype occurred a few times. The CDR3 loop reads CASSPLEGGYTF. The CDR3 nucleotides are TGTGCCAGCAGTCCCCTAGAGGGTGGCTACACCTTC. J is TRBJ1-2 and V is TRBV28, with unresolved D. This CDR3 is 12 amino acids long. Looked up from germline, CDR1 is MDHEN and CDR2 is SYDVKM. The V gene lost 5 bases and the J gene lost 7 bases, with 11 bases spanning the gap.

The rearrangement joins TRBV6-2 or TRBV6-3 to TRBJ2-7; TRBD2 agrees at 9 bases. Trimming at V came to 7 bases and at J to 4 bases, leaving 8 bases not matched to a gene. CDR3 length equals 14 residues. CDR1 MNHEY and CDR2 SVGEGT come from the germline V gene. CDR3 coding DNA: TGTGCCAGCACTTCGGGGCTAGCGGGGTACGAGCAGTACTTC. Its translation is CASTSGLAGYEQYF.

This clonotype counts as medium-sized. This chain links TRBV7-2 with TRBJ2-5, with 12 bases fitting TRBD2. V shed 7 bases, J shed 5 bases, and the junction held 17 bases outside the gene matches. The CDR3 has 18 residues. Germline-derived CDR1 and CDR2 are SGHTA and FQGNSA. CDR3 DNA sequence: TGTGCCAGCACCCTCAGCCCTTCTGGACTAGCGGGGATTGAGACCCAGTACTTC. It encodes CASTLSPSGLAGIETQYF.

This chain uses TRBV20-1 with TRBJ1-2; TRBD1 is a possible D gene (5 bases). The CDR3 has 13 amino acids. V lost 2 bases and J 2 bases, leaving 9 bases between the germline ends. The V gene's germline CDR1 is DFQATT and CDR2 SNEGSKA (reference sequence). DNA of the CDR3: TGCAGTGCTAGATATAGGGGCAACTATGGCTACACCTTC. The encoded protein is CSARYRGNYGYTF.

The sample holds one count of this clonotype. CDR3 in amino acids: CSVGGVGELFF. For the CDR3, the DNA is TGCAGCGTAGGGGGAGTCGGGGAGCTGTTTTTT. This chain uses TRBV29-1 with TRBJ2-2; maybe TRBD1 (6 bases). V gave up 6 bases and J gave up 7 bases, with 9 bases separating them. Per the germline V gene, CDR1 is SQVTM and CDR2 is ANQGSEA. There are 11 residues in the CDR3.

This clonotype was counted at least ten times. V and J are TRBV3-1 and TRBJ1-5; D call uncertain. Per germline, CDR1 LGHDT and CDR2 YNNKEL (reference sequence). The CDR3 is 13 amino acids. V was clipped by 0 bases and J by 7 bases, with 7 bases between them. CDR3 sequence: CASSQDLSQPQHF. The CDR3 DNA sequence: TGTGCCAGCAGCCAAGATCTTAGCCAGCCCCAGCATTTT.

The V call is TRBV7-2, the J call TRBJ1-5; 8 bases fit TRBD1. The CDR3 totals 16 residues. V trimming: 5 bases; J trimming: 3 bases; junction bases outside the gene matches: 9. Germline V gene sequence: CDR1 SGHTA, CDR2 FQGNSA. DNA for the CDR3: TGTGCCAGCAGCCCTAGCGGGACAGGACTCAATCAGCCCCAGCATTTT. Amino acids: CASSPSGTGLNQPQHF.

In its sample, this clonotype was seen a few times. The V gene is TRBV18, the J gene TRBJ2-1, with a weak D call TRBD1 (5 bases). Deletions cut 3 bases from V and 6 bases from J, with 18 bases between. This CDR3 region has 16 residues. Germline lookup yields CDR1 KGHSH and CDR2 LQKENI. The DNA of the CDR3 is TGTGCCAGCTCACCCCCCCAGGGAACGTTTGGCAATGAGCAGTTCTTC. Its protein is CASSPPQGTFGNEQFF.

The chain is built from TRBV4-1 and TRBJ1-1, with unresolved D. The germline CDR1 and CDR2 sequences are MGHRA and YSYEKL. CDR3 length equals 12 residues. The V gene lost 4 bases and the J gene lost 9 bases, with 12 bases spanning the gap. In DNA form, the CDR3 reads TGCGCCAGCAGCCGAGAGCCCGGGAAAGCTTTCTTT. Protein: CASSREPGKAFF.

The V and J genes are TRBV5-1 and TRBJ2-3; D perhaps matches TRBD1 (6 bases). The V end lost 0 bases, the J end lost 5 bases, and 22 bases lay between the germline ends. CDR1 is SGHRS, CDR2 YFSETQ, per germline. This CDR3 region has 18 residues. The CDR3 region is CASSLAGPGTFAQDTQYF. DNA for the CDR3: TGCGCCAGCAGCTTGGCGGGCCCCGGGACATTTGCCCAAGATACGCAGTATTTT.